These 27 T cell receptor beta chains were sequenced from one sample in a study of PD-L1 blockade in urothelial cancer. TCRdb's table, derived via immunoSEQ multiplex PCR, lists solely in-frame clones and lacks some. The table has some 45,000 clones, about 87% seen once; the top ten hold almost 4%. Material: PBMCs, obtained around atezolizumab (anti-PD-L1) treatment. These TCRs come from an elderly man with urothelial cancer.

The V and J genes are TRBV6-1 and TRBJ2-5; TRBD1 aligns across 8 bases. The trim removed 0 bases at V and 4 bases at J, leaving 10 bases unmatched. Per germline, CDR1 MNHNS and CDR2 SASEGT. The CDR3 contains 17 residues. CDR3 coding DNA: TGTGCCAGCAGTGAAGCGATTGCGGACAGGGAGCGAGAGACCCAGTACTTC. The encoded protein is CASSEAIADRERETQYF.

CDR3 sequence (DNA): TGTGCCAGCAGTTTTACGGACTGGACGACTGGGGCCAACGTCCTGACTTTC. As protein: CASSFTDWTTGANVLTF. The chain links TRBV27 to TRBJ2-6; a weak D match, TRBD2 (5 bases). The V and J ends lost 3 bases and 2 bases respectively, with 14 bases between them. Germline loops: CDR1 MNHEY, CDR2 SMNVEV (reference sequence). The CDR3 totals 17 residues.

The chain is built from TRBV21-1 and TRBJ2-3; TRBD2 is taken as the D call from the table, unchecked against the DNA. TRBV21-1 represents a pseudogene. CDR3 size: 15 residues. CDR3 coding DNA: TGTGCCAGCCCCAAGCGGGAGGCTAGCACAGATACGCAGTATTTT. Encoded protein: CASPKREASTDTQYF.

This chain joins TRBV6-1 and TRBJ2-1, with a tentative D call TRBD2 (6 bases). Germline V gene lookup returns CDR1 MNHNS and CDR2 SASEGT. The CDR3 length is 17 residues. The V and J ends lost 4 bases and 4 bases respectively, with 20 bases between them. The CDR3, as DNA: TGTGCCAGCAGTGCCCACCGCGGGGCCTACGGGTACAATGAGCAGTTCTTC. Amino acids: CASSAHRGAYGYNEQFF.

Details on this clone: The junction departs from germline at one end; a sequencing error may be responsible. The V call is TRBV6-5, the J call TRBJ1-3; D may be TRBD1 (5 bases). The CDR3 loop spans 14 amino acids. Germline CDR1 is MNHEY and CDR2 is SVGAGI. The DNA of the CDR3 is TGTGCCAGCAGTGACTCCCGGGACTCCCGCACCATATATTTT. Translated, it gives CASSDSRDSRTIYF.

The chain uses TRBV6-6 and TRBJ1-2; maybe TRBD1 (6 bases). Germline-derived CDR1 and CDR2 are MNHNY and SVGAGI (reference sequence). V was cut by 4 bases and J by 5 bases, with 20 bases left in between. CDR3 length: 16 amino acids. CDR3 residues: CASSLKYRTEGYGYTF. The CDR3 DNA sequence: TGTGCCAGCAGTTTAAAGTATCGGACAGAGGGGTATGGCTACACCTTC.

The CDR3 nucleotides read TGTGCCAGCAGTTCTGGGACTACCCTTAGCGAGCAGTTCTTC. Its protein is CASSSGTTLSEQFF. The V gene is TRBV27, the J gene TRBJ2-1; 7 bases are a match to TRBD2. V gave up 4 bases and J gave up 10 bases; unmatched junction bases: 10. Germline loops: CDR1 MNHEY, CDR2 SMNVEV (reference sequence). CDR3 length equals 14 residues.

This clone has just a few counts. This rearrangement joins TRBV7-9 to TRBJ2-7; D call uncertain. CDR1 is SEHNR, CDR2 FQNEAQ, per germline (reference sequence). The CDR3 totals 16 residues. The ends were cut back, 2 bases at V and 0 bases at J, with 14 bases in the middle. The CDR3 loop is CASSLIETGSSYEQYF. CDR3 DNA: TGTGCCAGCAGCTTAATTGAGACTGGCAGCTCCTACGAGCAGTACTTC. Combining the CDR3 with reference TRBV7-9 and TRBJ2-7 gives the whole variable domain DTGVSQNPRHKITKRGQNVTFRCDPISEHNRLYWYRQTLGQGPEFLTYFQNEAQLEKSRLLSDRFSAERPKGSFSTLEIQRTEQGDSAMYLCASSLIETGSSYEQYFGPGTRLTVT.

The V and J genes are TRBV19 and TRBJ2-3, with 11 bases aligning to TRBD2. CDR1 is LNHDA, CDR2 SQIVND, per germline (reference sequence). V was clipped by 5 bases and J by 0 bases; unmatched bases: 13. The CDR3 runs 19 residues. CDR3 bases: TGTGCCAGTAGTGCACGACTAGCGGGACCAAATCCTAGCACAGATACGCAGTATTTT. Residues: CASSARLAGPNPSTDTQYF.

The chain joins TRBV2 to TRBJ1-3; TRBD1 might be the D (5 bases). CDR3 length equals 16 residues. CDR1 and CDR2 (germline): SNHLY, FYNNEI. V lost 3 bases and J lost 3, with 15 bases in between. DNA of the CDR3: TGTGCCAGCAGTGAGGGGCAGGGATTTCGTGGAAACACCATATATTTT. It specifies CASSEGQGFRGNTIYF.

V and J are TRBV6-5 and TRBJ2-3; TRBD1 is a possible D gene (6 bases). Germline V gene data show CDR1 as MNHEY and CDR2 as SVGAGI. Trimming shortened V by 5 bases and J by 3 bases, and 15 bases separated the two germline ends. The CDR3 is made up of 15 amino acids. CDR3 loop: CASSAQGLRTDTQYF. CDR3 in DNA: TGTGCCAGCAGTGCACAGGGTTTGAGGACAGATACGCAGTATTTT.

The chain uses TRBV19 and TRBJ2-5, with D tentatively TRBD1 (6 bases). V lost 3 bases and J 3 bases, leaving 17 bases between the germline ends. Germline V gives CDR1 LNHDA, CDR2 SQIVND (reference sequence). The CDR3 is made up of 16 amino acids. For the CDR3, the DNA is TGTGCCAGTAGTATCCTGGGGACAACGGGAAAAGAGACCCAGTACTTC. Its protein product is CASSILGTTGKETQYF. The whole variable domain, filled in from reference TRBV19 and TRBJ2-5, reads DGGITQSPKYLFRKEGQNVTLSCEQNLNHDAMYWYRQDPGQGLRLIYYSQIVNDFQKGDIAEGYSVSREKKESFPLTVTSAQKNPTAFYLCASSILGTTGKETQYFGPGTRLLVL.

Comment on this clone: The junction departs from germline at one end; a sequencing error may be responsible. The V gene is TRBV6-5, the J gene TRBJ2-1; 9 nucleotides line up with TRBD2. The CDR3 loop spans 15 amino acids. Germline assignment: CDR1 MNHEY and CDR2 SVGAGI. For the CDR3, the DNA is TGTGCCAGCAGTTACAGCCAACTAGCGGGTCTTCAAAGGGTCTTC. It specifies CASSYSQLAGLQRVF.

The genes are TRBV6-5 and TRBJ2-7, with D uncertain. This CDR3 is 14 amino acids long. The germline V and J ends were trimmed by 6 bases and 0 bases, with 12 bases remaining between them. Germline values: CDR1 MNHEY, CDR2 SVGAGI. The CDR3 region is CASRLSPSSYEQYF. For the CDR3, the DNA is TGTGCCAGCAGGCTATCACCGAGCTCCTACGAGCAGTACTTC.

V is TRBV30 and J is TRBJ1-4; possible D gene TRBD1, 5 bases. Germline V gene data show CDR1 as GTSNPN and CDR2 as SVGIG (reference sequence). The CDR3 has 14 amino acids. V gave up 1 base and J gave up 5 bases, with 11 bases separating them. This CDR3 is CAWSGQRPNEKLFF. The CDR3 DNA reads TGTGCCTGGAGTGGACAGAGACCCAATGAAAAACTGTTTTTT. The full variable domain, rest sourced from reference TRBV30 and TRBJ1-4, is SQTIHQWPATLVQPVGSPLSLECTVEGTSNPNLYWYRQAAGRGLQLLFYSVGIGQISSEVPQNLSASRPQDRQFILSSKKLLLSDSGFYLCAWSGQRPNEKLFFGSGTQLSVL.

The gene calls are TRBV13 and TRBJ2-1, with D tentatively TRBD1 (6 bases). The V gene lost 0 bases and the J gene lost 6 bases, with 12 bases spanning the gap. Germline values: CDR1 PRHDT, CDR2 FYEKMQ (reference sequence). The CDR3 totals 15 residues. CDR3 nucleotide sequence: TGTGCCAGCAGCTTAGGACAGGGCCTACCCAATGAGCAGTTCTTC. It is translated as CASSLGQGLPNEQFF.

As DNA, the CDR3 is TGCGCCAGCAGCTTGGGAGGAATTAGTACCTACGAGCAGTACTTC. Translating gives CASSLGGISTYEQYF. The rearrangement links TRBV5-1 to TRBJ2-7; D unresolved. The CDR3 extends over 15 amino acids. Germline assignment: CDR1 SGHRS and CDR2 YFSETQ. Trimming stripped 0 bases from V and 2 bases from J, with 12 bases between.

The table lists this clone with a few counts. This chain links TRBV5-4 with TRBJ2-7; 8 bases match TRBD1. Germline CDR1 and CDR2: SGHNT and YYREEE (reference sequence). The CDR3 has 13 residues. The junction had 5 bases not matched to a gene; V was cut back by 4 bases and J by 5 bases. The CDR3 DNA reads as TGTGCCAGCAGCCTTACAGGGGGGAACGAGCAGTACTTC. Amino acids: CASSLTGGNEQYF.

The chain has TRBV28 and TRBJ1-4; 7 bases map to TRBD1. The CDR3 extends over 15 amino acids. The J segment lost 4 bases and the V segment lost 3 bases, leaving 5 bases of the junction unmatched. Germline CDR1 and CDR2: MDHEN and SYDVKM. The CDR3 is CASSLTGHNNEKLFF. CDR3 nucleotide sequence: TGTGCCAGCAGTTTGACAGGGCATAATAATGAAAAACTGTTTTTT.

This clone was observed a handful of times. V gene TRBV4-1 combines with J gene TRBJ1-5; D is perhaps TRBD1 (5 bases). Germline loops: CDR1 MGHRA, CDR2 YSYEKL. V lost 4 bases to trimming and J lost 4 bases, with 11 bases between them. The CDR3 consists of 14 residues. CDR3 nucleotide sequence: TGCGCCAGCAGCCCGGGACTGAATAATCAGCCCCAGCATTTT. Translated: CASSPGLNNQPQHF.

The chain links TRBV6-1 to TRBJ2-7, with 11 bases matching TRBD2. Germline V gives CDR1 MNHNS, CDR2 SASEGT. The CDR3 spans 13 residues. V lost 6 bases, J lost 6 bases, and 4 bases stayed unmatched. This CDR3 is CASRLAGGSEQYF. The CDR3 coding sequence is TGTGCCAGCAGGCTAGCGGGAGGAAGCGAGCAGTACTTC.

This rearrangement joins TRBV5-4 to TRBJ2-3; 7 positions match TRBD2. Germline CDR1 reads SGHNT; CDR2 reads YYREEE (reference sequence). J gave up 5 bases and V 4 bases, and 10 bases lay outside the gene matches. The CDR3 runs to 15 residues. This CDR3 is CASSAREGQGDTQYF. CDR3 bases: TGTGCCAGCAGCGCTAGGGAGGGCCAGGGAGATACGCAGTATTTT.

Comments on this clone: The junction differs from germline at one of its ends, possibly a read error. The CDR3 reads CASSGLASTDF. The CDR3 nucleotides read TGCGCCAGCAGTGGATTGGCTAGCACCGACTTC. This rearrangement joins TRBV10-2 to TRBJ2-7; possibly TRBD2 for D (5 bases). CDR1 is WSHSY, CDR2 SAAADI, per germline. The CDR3 covers 11 residues.

The chain employs TRBV7-8 and TRBJ2-2, with 11 positions matching TRBD2. The CDR3 extends over 13 amino acids. J was trimmed by 13 bases and V by 3 bases; bases with no gene match: 4. Germline V lookup: CDR1 SGHVS, CDR2 FQNEAQ. CDR3: CASSLTSGILLFF. The DNA for the CDR3 is TGTGCCAGCAGCTTGACTAGCGGGATATTGCTGTTTTTT.

V gene TRBV10-3 combines with J gene TRBJ2-7; 10 bases match TRBD1. CDR1 and CDR2 (germline): ENHRY, SYGVKD. The ends lost 0 bases at V and 0 bases at J; junction bases unmatched: 8. The CDR3 is made up of 18 amino acids. CDR3: CAISESEEDRGFSYEQYF. CDR3 coding DNA: TGTGCCATCAGTGAGTCAGAGGAGGACAGGGGGTTCTCCTACGAGCAGTACTTC.

The J gene is TRBJ2-3, the V gene TRBV30; D uncertain. The V gene's germline CDR1 is GTSNPN and CDR2 SVGIG (reference sequence). Trimming pared 1 base from V and 3 bases from J, leaving 14 bases between. The CDR3 sequence is 15 residues long. CDR3 in amino acids: CAWSGLGIGTDTQYF. The CDR3 DNA reads TGTGCCTGGAGTGGTTTAGGAATCGGGACAGATACGCAGTATTTT.

The CDR3 DNA reads TGTGCCAGCAGCTTAGGAGCGGGACAGGGAGACAATGAGCAGTTCTTC. Amino acids: CASSLGAGQGDNEQFF. The rearrangement links TRBV7-2 to TRBJ2-1; 9 nucleotides align to TRBD1. J was trimmed by 5 bases and V by 1 base; bases with no gene match: 6. CDR1 and CDR2 (germline): SGHTA, FQGNSA. The length of the CDR3 is 16 residues.